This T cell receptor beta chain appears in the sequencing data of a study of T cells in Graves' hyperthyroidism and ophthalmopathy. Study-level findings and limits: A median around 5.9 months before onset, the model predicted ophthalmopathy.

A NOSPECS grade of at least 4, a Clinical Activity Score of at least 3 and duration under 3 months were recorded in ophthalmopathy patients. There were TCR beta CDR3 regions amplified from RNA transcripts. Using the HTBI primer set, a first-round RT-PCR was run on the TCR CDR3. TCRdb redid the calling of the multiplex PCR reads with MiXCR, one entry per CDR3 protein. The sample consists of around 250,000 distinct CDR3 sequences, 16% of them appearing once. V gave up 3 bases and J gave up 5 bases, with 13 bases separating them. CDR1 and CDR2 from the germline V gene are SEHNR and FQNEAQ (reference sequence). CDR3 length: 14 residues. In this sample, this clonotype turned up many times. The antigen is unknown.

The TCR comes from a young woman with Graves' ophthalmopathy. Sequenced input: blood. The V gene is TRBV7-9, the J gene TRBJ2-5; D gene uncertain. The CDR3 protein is CASSFPMSGETQYF. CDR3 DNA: TGTGCCAGCAGCTTTCCCATGTCCGGCGAGACCCAGTACTTC.